The sequence of this TCR beta chain was determined in a study of identical twins. General study findings and limits: Sequences that were beta out-of-frame showed weaker excess twin sharing.

This clonotype was recorded a few times. The target antigen is unknown. The CDR3 is 17 residues long. Germline V gives CDR1 MNHNS, CDR2 SASEGT. V was pared by 6 bases and J by 4 bases, with 10 bases of the junction left unmatched. TCRdb called the 5' RACE reads again in MiXCR, with one record for every CDR3 protein. The sample records 500,000 to 550,000 distinct CDR3 sequences, 20% to 25% being singletons. A further study also used this sample, focusing on yellow fever vaccine responses in identical twins.

The sample taken for sequencing was CD4+ T cells sorted from blood. The chain uses TRBV6-1 and TRBJ2-1; the match to TRBD2 covers 12 bases. The origin of this receptor is a woman aged 18-30 years in good health. CDR3 loop: CASSKTSGSKGYNEQFF. CDR3 coding DNA: TGTGCCAGCAGCAAGACTAGCGGGAGTAAGGGGTACAATGAGCAGTTCTTC.